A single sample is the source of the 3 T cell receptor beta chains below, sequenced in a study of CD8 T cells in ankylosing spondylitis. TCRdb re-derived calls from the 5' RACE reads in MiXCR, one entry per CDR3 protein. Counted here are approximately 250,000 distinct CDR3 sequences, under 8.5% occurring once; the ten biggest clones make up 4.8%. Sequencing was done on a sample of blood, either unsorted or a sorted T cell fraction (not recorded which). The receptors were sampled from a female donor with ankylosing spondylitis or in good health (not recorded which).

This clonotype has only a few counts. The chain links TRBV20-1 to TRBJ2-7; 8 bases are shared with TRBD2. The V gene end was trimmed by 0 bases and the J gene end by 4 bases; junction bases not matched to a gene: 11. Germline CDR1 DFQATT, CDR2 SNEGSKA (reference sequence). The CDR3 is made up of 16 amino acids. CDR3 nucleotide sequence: TGCAGTGCTAGAGATCTTCGAGCGGGAGTGGGTTACGAGCAGTACTTC. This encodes CSARDLRAGVGYEQYF.

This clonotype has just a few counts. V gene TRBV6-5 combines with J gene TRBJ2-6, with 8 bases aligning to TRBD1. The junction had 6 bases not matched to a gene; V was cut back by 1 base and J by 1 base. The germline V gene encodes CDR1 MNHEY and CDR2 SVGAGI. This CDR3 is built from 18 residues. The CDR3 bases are TGTGCCAGCAGTTACTTCGGGACAGGCCCTTCTGGGGCCAACGTCCTGACTTTC. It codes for CASSYFGTGPSGANVLTF.

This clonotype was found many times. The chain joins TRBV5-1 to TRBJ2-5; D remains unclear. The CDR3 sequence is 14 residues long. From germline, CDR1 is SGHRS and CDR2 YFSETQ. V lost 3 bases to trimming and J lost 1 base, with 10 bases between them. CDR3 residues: CASSSQSGQETQYF. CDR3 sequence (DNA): TGCGCCAGCAGCTCGCAGTCAGGCCAAGAGACCCAGTACTTC.